This TCR beta chain is from a study of blood T cell repertoires in COVID-19. Study context: Nucleic acid was either cDNA or gDNA, and it came from T cells, B-cell-depleted T cells, or PBMCs.

Repertoires were generated with immunoSEQ multiplex PCR, while TCRdb's copy carries only in-frame clones and drops some. The data contain around 380,000 clones, approximately 80% of them singletons. This clone was found a few times. The origin of this receptor is a human donor with acute or convalescent COVID-19. The donor label of this sample is uncertain. Specimen: peripheral blood.

The CDR3 region has the DNA TGCAGCGTTGACAGTGTTGTGGATGGCTACACCTTC. This sequence encodes CSVDSVVDGYTF. The chain couples TRBV29-1 to TRBJ1-2; D not resolved. This CDR3 comprises 12 residues. The germline CDR1 and CDR2 sequences are SQVTM and ANQGSEA. V lost 3 bases to trimming and J lost 6 bases, with 11 bases between them.